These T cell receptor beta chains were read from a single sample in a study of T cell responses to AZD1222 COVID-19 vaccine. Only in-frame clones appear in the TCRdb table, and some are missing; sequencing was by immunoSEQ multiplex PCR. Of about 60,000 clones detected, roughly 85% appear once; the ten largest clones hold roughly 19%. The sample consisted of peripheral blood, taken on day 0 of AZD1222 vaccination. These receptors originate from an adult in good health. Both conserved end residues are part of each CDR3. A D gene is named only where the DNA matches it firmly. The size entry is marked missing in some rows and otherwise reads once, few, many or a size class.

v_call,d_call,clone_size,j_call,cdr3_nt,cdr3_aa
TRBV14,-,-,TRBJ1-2,TGTGCCAGCAGCCAAGGGCAGGGATATAACTATGGCTACACCTTC,CASSQGQGYNYGYTF
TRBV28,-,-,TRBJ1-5,TGTGCCAGCAGTTCAGCAGGTGGCTTGAGTCAGCCCCAGCATTTT,CASSSAGGLSQPQHF
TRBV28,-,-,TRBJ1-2,TGTGCCAGCAGTCCCCCGGCTTCCTATGGCTACACCTTC,CASSPPASYGYTF
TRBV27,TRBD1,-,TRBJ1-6,TGTGCCAGCAGTTTTGGGACAGGGGCCCTCCACTTT,CASSFGTGALHF
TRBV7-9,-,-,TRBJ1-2,TGTGCCAGCAGCTCTACTCAGGGGAACTATGGCTACACCTTC,CASSSTQGNYGYTF
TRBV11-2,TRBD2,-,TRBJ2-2,TGTGCCAGCAGACCGGGACTAGCGGAGACGAACACCGGGGAGCTGTTTTTT,CASRPGLAETNTGELFF
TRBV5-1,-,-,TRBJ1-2,TGCGCCAGCAGCCCACCCAGCCAGGGCGGAGGCTACACCTTC,CASSPPSQGGGYTF
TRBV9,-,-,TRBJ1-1,TGTGCCAGCAGTCCAGAGGTGGCCTCTGAAGCTTTCTTT,CASSPEVASEAFF
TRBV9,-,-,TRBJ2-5,TGTGCCAGCAGCGTCGAGGGGATGGGGCGAGAGACCCAGTACTTC,CASSVEGMGRETQYF
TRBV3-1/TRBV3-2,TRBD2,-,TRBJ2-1,TGTGCCAGCAGCCAAGTGGCTAGCGGGGGGTGGAATGAGCAGTTCTTC,CASSQVASGGWNEQFF
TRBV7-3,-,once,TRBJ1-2,TGTGCCAGCAGCTTAGGGGTCACCTATGGCTACACCTTC,CASSLGVTYGYTF
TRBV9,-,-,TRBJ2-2,TGTGCCAGCAGCGTAGATGGCTCTACGGGCGGGGAGCTGTTTTTT,CASSVDGSTGGELFF
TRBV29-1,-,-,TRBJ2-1,TGCAGCGTTGATTATGCAGGGTGGGATGAGCAGTTCTTC,CSVDYAGWDEQFF
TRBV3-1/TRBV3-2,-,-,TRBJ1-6,TGTGCCAGCAGCCAAGCCAGGGGAGCTTCACCCCTCCACTTT,CASSQARGASPLHF
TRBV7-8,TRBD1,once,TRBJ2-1,TGTGCCAGCAGCCTCGCCGGGACAGGGGGCCATGAGCAGTTCTTC,CASSLAGTGGHEQFF
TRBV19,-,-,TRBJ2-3,TGTGCCAGTAGTATGCCTAGCGGCACAGATACGCAGTATTTT,CASSMPSGTDTQYF
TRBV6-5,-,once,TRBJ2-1,TGTGCCAGCAGCTGGAGGGGGTCTTACAATGAGCAGTTCTTC,CASSWRGSYNEQFF
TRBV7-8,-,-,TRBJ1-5,TGTGCCAGCAGCCCCGGGGAAATAAATCAGCCCCAGCATTTT,CASSPGEINQPQHF
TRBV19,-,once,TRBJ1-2,TGTGCCAGTAGTATAGGGACATCGCCTAACTATGGCTACACCTTC,CASSIGTSPNYGYTF
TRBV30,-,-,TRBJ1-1,TGTGCCTGGGGACAGCTCAGGGGCACTGAAGCTTTCTTT,CAWGQLRGTEAFF
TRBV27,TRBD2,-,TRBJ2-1,TGTGCCAGCAGTTCTCCCCACGCGCGGGGGGGGTCCTACAATGAGCAGTTCTTC,CASSSPHARGGSYNEQFF
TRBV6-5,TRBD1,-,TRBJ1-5,TGTGCCAGCAGATCAGGGGGCGTGGGTAATCAGCCCCAGCATTTT,CASRSGGVGNQPQHF
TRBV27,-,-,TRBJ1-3,TGTGCCAGCAGTTCGCACTCGGATTACCCCCGAAACACCATATATTTT,CASSSHSDYPRNTIYF
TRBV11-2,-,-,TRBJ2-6,TGTGCCAGCAGCTTAAACTCTGGGGCCAACGTCCTGACTTTC,CASSLNSGANVLTF
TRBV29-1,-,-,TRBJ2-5,TGCAGCGTATTTCGGGGGTTTGAGACCCAGTACTTC,CSVFRGFETQYF
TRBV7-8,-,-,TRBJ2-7,TGTGCCAGCAGCTTCTCGGCCGGCTACTCCTACGAGCAGTACTTC,CASSFSAGYSYEQYF
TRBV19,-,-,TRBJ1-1,TGTGCCAGTACCACGTTGCGTATTGGGGATGAAGCTTTCTTT,CASTTLRIGDEAFF